This passage covers 16 T cell receptor beta chains from one sample sequenced in a study of patients and donors after allogeneic stem cell transplantation. TCRdb analysed the RT-PCR reads with MiXCR anew, one entry per CDR3 protein. The repertoire includes roughly 140,000 distinct CDR3 sequences, about 40% of them detected once, and less than 60% sits in the top ten. What was sequenced was blood, either unsorted or a sorted T cell fraction (not recorded which). All receptors come from a human donor who was either an allogeneic HSCT recipient or a stem cell or donor lymphocyte infusion donor (not recorded which). It is not recorded whose cells these are; they may come from a transplant donor.

This clonotype was detected a few times. This chain connects TRBV20-1 to TRBJ1-4, with D possibly matching TRBD1 (5 bases). The germline V gene encodes CDR1 DFQATT and CDR2 SNEGSKA (reference sequence). The CDR3 sequence is 14 residues long. V was clipped by 6 bases and J by 0 bases, with 11 bases between them. The CDR3 reads CSAVDSATNEKLFF. Written as DNA, the CDR3 is TGCAGTGCCGTAGACAGCGCAACTAATGAAAAACTGTTTTTT.

The V and J genes are TRBV6-5 and TRBJ1-2; D ambiguous. Germline values: CDR1 MNHEY, CDR2 SVGAGI. V lost 0 bases and J lost 3, with 17 bases in between. This CDR3 is 17 amino acids long. The CDR3 DNA reads TGTGCCAGCAGTTACTCAGCCAGGCCGCGGGGTGACTATGGCTACACCTTC. Translating it yields CASSYSARPRGDYGYTF.

The chain joins TRBV9 to TRBJ2-1; D remains ambiguous. V lost 0 bases and J 7 bases, leaving 5 bases between the germline ends. Germline CDR1 SGDLS, CDR2 YYNGEE. This CDR3 has 12 amino acids. The CDR3 nucleotides are TGTGCCAGCAGCGTAGAAAGGAATGAGCAGTTCTTC. Protein sequence: CASSVERNEQFF. Drawing the rest from reference TRBV9 and TRBJ2-1, the complete variable domain is DSGVTQTPKHLITATGQRVTLRCSPRSGDLSVYWYQQSLDQGLQFLIQYYNGEERAKGNILERFSAQQFPDLHSELNLSSLELGDSALYFCASSVERNEQFFGPGTRLTVL.

This clonotype was observed many times. V and J are TRBV12-3 or TRBV12-4 and TRBJ1-5, with a possible D match to TRBD1 (5 bases). Trimming left V 7 bases short and J 3 bases short, with 10 bases between. CDR3 length equals 13 residues. The CDR3 loop reads CASNQGPNQPQHF. CDR3 DNA sequence: TGTGCCAGCAATCAGGGTCCCAATCAGCCCCAGCATTTT.

The rearrangement links TRBV4-1 to TRBJ2-2; D possibly matches TRBD1 or TRBD2 (5 bases each). Trimming took off 1 base at V and 7 bases at J, with 10 bases between the two ends. This CDR3 has 14 amino acids. CDR1 is MGHRA and CDR2 is YSYEKL in the germline V gene. CDR3 sequence reads: CASSQVYGGGELFF. The CDR3 DNA reads TGCGCCAGCAGCCAAGTCTATGGGGGCGGGGAGCTGTTTTTT.

In its sample, this clonotype was seen a few times. V is TRBV27 and J is TRBJ2-5, with TRBD1 matching 7 bases. The CDR3 is 11 amino acids. J gave up 14 bases and V 4 bases, and 7 bases lay outside the gene matches. The germline gives CDR1 MNHEY, CDR2 SMNVEV (reference sequence). CDR3 residues: CASSSSGTDYF. The CDR3, as DNA: TGTGCCAGCAGTTCATCCGGGACAGACTACTTC.

CDR3 nucleotide sequence: TGTGCCAGCAGCCTTCTTGCCACAGGTGTGGGTGAGCAGTTCTTC. Encoded protein: CASSLLATGVGEQFF. This chain links TRBV3-1 with TRBJ2-1; TRBD1 might be the D (5 bases). The CDR3 is made up of 15 amino acids. Trimming shortened V by 4 bases and J by 9 bases, and 19 bases separated the two germline ends. CDR1 and CDR2 (germline): LGHDT, YNNKEL (reference sequence).

The J gene is TRBJ1-4, the V gene TRBV12-3 or TRBV12-4; TRBD1 matches at 10 bases. V was pared by 4 bases and J by 8 bases, with 7 bases of the junction left unmatched. The CDR3 is 15 residues long. CDR3 amino acids: CASSSTGTGDEKLFF. CDR3 coding DNA: TGTGCCAGCAGTTCCACCGGGACAGGGGACGAAAAACTGTTTTTT.

This clonotype was seen more than once but under ten times. The chain employs TRBV7-9 and TRBJ2-3; tentative D call: TRBD2 (6 bases). This CDR3 comprises 16 residues. Trimming removed 3 bases from V and 2 bases from J, with 15 bases in between. Germline-derived CDR1 and CDR2 are SEHNR and FQNEAQ (reference sequence). The CDR3 spells CASSFEPRESTDTQYF. The DNA for the CDR3 is TGTGCCAGCAGCTTCGAACCGCGGGAATCCACAGATACGCAGTATTTT.

The count of this clonotype is one. The chain combines TRBV27 with TRBJ2-7, with TRBD1 identical over 10 bases. CDR3 length: 14 residues. Per the germline V gene, CDR1 is MNHEY and CDR2 is SMNVEV (reference sequence). Trimming removed 3 bases from V and 7 bases from J; junction bases left unmatched: 6. The CDR3 reads CASSFRDRGEEQYF. The CDR3 DNA sequence: TGTGCCAGCAGTTTTCGGGACAGGGGCGAGGAGCAGTACTTC.

V gene TRBV20-1 combines with J gene TRBJ1-5, with 7 bases that match TRBD1. Germline V CDR1 and CDR2: DFQATT, SNEGSKA (reference sequence). V lost 5 bases to trimming and J lost 7 bases; unmatched junction nucleotides: 8. This CDR3 has 13 amino acids. CDR3: CSARTGSSQPQHF. CDR3 sequence (DNA): TGCAGTGCTCGGACAGGTAGCAGCCAGCCCCAGCATTTT.

A few counts support this clonotype. The chain links TRBV11-2 to TRBJ1-2, with D perhaps TRBD1 (5 bases). Germline loops: CDR1 SGHAT, CDR2 FQNNGV. There are 15 residues in the CDR3. Trimming removed 1 base at V and 3 bases at J, with 12 bases between. This CDR3 is CASSLGEGSYYGYTF. The CDR3 bases are TGTGCCAGCAGCTTAGGTGAGGGGTCCTACTATGGCTACACCTTC.

This clonotype came up a few times. The chain is built from TRBV20-1 and TRBJ1-5; possibly TRBD1 for D (6 bases). The CDR3 runs 14 residues. V lost 4 bases, J lost 3 bases, and 13 bases lay in between. CDR1 is DFQATT and CDR2 is SNEGSKA in the germline V gene (reference sequence). CDR3 in amino acids: CSATVEGVNQPQHF. The CDR3, as DNA: TGCAGTGCTACCGTCGAGGGGGTCAATCAGCCCCAGCATTTT.

CDR3 residues: CASGPWSDDSLYGYTF. The CDR3 region has the DNA TGTGCCAGCGGGCCCTGGAGCGATGACAGTTTATATGGCTACACCTTC. The rearrangement links TRBV3-1 to TRBJ1-2; weak D call: TRBD1 (5 bases). V lost 8 bases and J 5 bases, leaving 24 bases between the germline ends. The CDR3 covers 16 residues. The V gene's germline CDR1 is LGHDT and CDR2 YNNKEL (reference sequence).

This clonotype was recorded a few times. The rearrangement joins TRBV12-3 or TRBV12-4 to TRBJ1-1; D perhaps matches TRBD1 (5 bases). The ends were cut back, 5 bases at V and 0 bases at J, with 13 bases in the middle. The CDR3 runs 15 residues. CDR3 DNA: TGTGCCAGCAGTCTTAGACAGAGCATGAACACTGAAGCTTTCTTT. Translated: CASSLRQSMNTEAFF.

The chain links TRBV4-3 to TRBJ1-2, with unresolved D. This CDR3 has 15 amino acids. V lost 0 bases to trimming and J lost 6 bases, with 14 bases between them. In germline, CDR1 is LGHNA, CDR2 YSLEER. CDR3 DNA sequence: TGCGCCAGCAGCCAAGAAGTCCGGGTCGGGAATGGCTACACCTTC. Translated, it gives CASSQEVRVGNGYTF.